This T cell receptor beta chain was recorded in a study of OX40 agonist ivuxolimab in advanced cancers. TCRdb's table, derived via immunoSEQ multiplex PCR, lists solely in-frame clones and lacks some. The table lists around 62,000 clones, roughly 84% of them singletons, with less than 0.4% in the top ten. This clone was counted between two and nine times. The CDR3 loop spans 15 amino acids. Unmatched junction bases numbered 2, after V lost 1 base and J lost 5 bases. Germline values: CDR1 LNHNV, CDR2 YYDKDF (reference sequence). This chain uses TRBV15 with TRBJ2-5; 12 nucleotides align to TRBD1. The clonotype comes from an adult with an advanced solid tumor such as melanoma, head and neck, liver or kidney cancer. Sequences were derived from CD4+ or CD8+ T cells sorted from blood, sampled in a trial of the OX40 agonist ivuxolimab. CDR3 loop: CATSRGGTGGETQYF. CDR3 DNA: TGTGCCACCAGCAGAGGTGGGACAGGGGGCGAGACCCAGTACTTC.